The entry below gives a single T cell receptor (beta chain) sequence along with its context. This sample stems from a study of blood T cell repertoires in COVID-19. Assay: immunoSEQ multiplex PCR; the TCRdb copy retains only in-frame clones and omits some. The sample holds 200,000 or so clones, around 86% seen once. After removal of 6 bases from V and 0 bases from J, the junction contained 7 bases not matched to a gene. Per the germline V gene, CDR1 is SNHLY and CDR2 is FYNNEI. The CDR3 runs 17 residues. Cohort assignment relied on participant-reported clinical history. V and J are TRBV2 and TRBJ2-6; 8 bases match TRBD1. Material for sequencing was PBMCs or T cells enriched from blood (not recorded which). This TCR came from a woman aged 40-49 years with acute COVID-19. In nucleotides, the CDR3 is TGTGCCAGCAGGCCCGGGACAGGAAGCTCTGGGGCCAACGTCCTGACTTTC. This sequence encodes CASRPGTGSSGANVLTF.